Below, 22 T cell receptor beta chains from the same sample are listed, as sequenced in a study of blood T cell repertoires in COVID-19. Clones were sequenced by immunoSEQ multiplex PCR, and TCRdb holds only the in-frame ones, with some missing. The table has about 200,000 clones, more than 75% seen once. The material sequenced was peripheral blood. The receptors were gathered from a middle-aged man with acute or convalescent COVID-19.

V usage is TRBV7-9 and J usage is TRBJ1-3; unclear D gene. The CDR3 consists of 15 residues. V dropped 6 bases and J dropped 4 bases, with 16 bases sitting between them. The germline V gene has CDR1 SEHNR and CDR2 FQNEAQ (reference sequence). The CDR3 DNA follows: TGTGCCAGCAGTACCAACGGTGGTAGAGGAAACACCATATATTTT. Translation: CASSTNGGRGNTIYF.

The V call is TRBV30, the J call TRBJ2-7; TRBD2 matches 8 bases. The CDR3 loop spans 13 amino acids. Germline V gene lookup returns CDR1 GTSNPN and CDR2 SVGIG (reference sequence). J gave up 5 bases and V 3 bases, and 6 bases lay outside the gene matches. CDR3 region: CAWSRNGGDEQYF. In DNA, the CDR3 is TGTGCCTGGAGCCGGAACGGGGGGGACGAGCAGTACTTC.

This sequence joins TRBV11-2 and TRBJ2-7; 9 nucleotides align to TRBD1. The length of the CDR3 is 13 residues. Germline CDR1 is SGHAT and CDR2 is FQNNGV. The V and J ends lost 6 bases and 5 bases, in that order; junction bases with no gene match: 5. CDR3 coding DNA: TGTGCCAGCAGGGACAGGGGTAACCACGAGCAGTACTTC. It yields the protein CASRDRGNHEQYF.

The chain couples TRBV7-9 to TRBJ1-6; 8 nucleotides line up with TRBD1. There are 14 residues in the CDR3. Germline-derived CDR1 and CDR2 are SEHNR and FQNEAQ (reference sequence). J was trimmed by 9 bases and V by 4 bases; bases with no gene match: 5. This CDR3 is CASSSGQGASPLHF. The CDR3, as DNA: TGTGCCAGCAGCTCCGGGCAGGGGGCTTCACCCCTCCACTTT.

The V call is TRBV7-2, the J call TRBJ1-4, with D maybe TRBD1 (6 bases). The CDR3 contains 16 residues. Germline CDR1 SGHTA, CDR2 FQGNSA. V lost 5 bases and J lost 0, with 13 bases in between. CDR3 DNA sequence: TGTGCCAGCAGCCTCCGGACAGTTGCAACTAATGAAAAACTGTTTTTT. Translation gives CASSLRTVATNEKLFF.

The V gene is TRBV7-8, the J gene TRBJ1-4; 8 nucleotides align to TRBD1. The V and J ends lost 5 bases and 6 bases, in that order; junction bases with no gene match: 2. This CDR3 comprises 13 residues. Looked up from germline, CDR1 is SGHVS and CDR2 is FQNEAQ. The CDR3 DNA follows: TGTGCCAGCAGCCGGGACAGGCATGAAAAACTGTTTTTT. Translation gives CASSRDRHEKLFF.

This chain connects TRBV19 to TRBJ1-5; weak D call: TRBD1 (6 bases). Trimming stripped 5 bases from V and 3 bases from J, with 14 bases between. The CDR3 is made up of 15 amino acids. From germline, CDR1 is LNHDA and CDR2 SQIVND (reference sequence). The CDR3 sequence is CASSADRRLNQPQHF. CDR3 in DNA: TGTGCCAGTAGTGCGGACAGACGCCTCAATCAGCCCCAGCATTTT.

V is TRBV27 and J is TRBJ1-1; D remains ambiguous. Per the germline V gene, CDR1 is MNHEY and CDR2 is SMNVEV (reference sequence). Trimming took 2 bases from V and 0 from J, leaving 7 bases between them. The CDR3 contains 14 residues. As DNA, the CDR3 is TGTGCCAGCAGTTTAGAACGGTTGAACACTGAAGCTTTCTTT. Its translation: CASSLERLNTEAFF.

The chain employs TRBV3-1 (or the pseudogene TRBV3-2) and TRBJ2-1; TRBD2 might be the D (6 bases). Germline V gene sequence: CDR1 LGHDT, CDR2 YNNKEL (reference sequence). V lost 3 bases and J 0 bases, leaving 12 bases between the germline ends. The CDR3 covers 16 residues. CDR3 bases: TGTGCCAGCAGCCAGAGGCGGGGTAGCTCCTACAATGAGCAGTTCTTC. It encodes CASSQRRGSSYNEQFF.

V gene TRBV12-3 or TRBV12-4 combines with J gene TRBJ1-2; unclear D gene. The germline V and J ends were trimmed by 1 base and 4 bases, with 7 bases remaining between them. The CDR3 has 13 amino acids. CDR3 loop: CASSLGGGYGYTF. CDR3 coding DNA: TGTGCCAGCAGTTTAGGGGGAGGCTATGGCTACACCTTC.

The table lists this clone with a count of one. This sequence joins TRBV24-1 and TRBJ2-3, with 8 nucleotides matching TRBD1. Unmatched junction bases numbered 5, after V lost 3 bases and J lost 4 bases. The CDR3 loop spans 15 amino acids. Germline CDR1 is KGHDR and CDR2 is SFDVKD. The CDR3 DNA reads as TGTGCCACCAGTGATAACGACAGGGGACCAGATACGCAGTATTTT. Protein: CATSDNDRGPDTQYF.

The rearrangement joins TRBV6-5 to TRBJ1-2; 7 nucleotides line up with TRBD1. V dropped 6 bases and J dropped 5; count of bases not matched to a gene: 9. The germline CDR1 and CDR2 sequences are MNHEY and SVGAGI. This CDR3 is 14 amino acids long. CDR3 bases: TGTGCCAGCAGAAGATTCGGACAGGATTATGGCTACACCTTC. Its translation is CASRRFGQDYGYTF.

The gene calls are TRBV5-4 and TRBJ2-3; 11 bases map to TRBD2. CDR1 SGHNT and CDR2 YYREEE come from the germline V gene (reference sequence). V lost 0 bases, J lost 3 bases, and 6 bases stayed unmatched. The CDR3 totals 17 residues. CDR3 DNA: TGTGCCAGCAGCTTGGAACTAGCGGGGGTGGGAACAGATACGCAGTATTTT. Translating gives CASSLELAGVGTDTQYF.

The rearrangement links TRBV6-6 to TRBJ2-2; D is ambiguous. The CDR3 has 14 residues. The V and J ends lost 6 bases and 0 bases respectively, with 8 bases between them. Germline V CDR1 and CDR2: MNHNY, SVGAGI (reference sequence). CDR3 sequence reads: CASRPTPNTGELFF. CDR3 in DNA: TGTGCCAGCAGGCCCACACCGAACACCGGGGAGCTGTTTTTT.

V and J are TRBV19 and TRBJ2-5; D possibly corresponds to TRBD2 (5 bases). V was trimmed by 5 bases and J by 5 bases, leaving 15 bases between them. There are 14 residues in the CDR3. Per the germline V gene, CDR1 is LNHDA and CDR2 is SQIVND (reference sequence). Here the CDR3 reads CASSSIQTGETQYF. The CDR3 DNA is TGTGCCAGTAGTTCAATTCAAACGGGGGAGACCCAGTACTTC.

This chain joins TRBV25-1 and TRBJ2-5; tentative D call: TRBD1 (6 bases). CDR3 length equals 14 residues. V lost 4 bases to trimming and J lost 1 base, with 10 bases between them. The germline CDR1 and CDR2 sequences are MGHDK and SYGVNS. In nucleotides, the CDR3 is TGTGCCAGCAGTGGGACAGCCCTCCAAGAGACCCAGTACTTC. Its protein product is CASSGTALQETQYF. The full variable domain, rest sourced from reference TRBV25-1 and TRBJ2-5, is EADIYQTPRYLVIGTGKKITLECSQTMGHDKMYWYQQDPGMELHLIHYSYGVNSTEKGDLSSESTVSRIRTEHFPLTLESARPSHTSQYLCASSGTALQETQYFGPGTRLLVL.

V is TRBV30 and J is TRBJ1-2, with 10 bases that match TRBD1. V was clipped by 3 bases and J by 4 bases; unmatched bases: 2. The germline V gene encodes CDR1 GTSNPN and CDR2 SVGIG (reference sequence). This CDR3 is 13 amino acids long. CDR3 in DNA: TGTGCCTGGAGGGACAGGGGGGTCTATGGCTACACCTTC. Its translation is CAWRDRGVYGYTF.

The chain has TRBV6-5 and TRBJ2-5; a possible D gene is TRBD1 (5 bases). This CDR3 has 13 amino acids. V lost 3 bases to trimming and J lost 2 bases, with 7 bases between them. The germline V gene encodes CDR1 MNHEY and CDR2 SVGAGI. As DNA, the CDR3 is TGTGCCAGCAGTTATCAGGGTCAAGAGACCCAGTACTTC. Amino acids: CASSYQGQETQYF.

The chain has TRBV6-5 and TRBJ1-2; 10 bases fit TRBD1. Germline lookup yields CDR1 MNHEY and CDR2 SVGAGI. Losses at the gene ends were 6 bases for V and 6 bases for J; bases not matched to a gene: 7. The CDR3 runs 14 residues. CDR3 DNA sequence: TGTGCCAGCAGCCGGGACAGGGGTGGAGATGGCTACACCTTC. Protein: CASSRDRGGDGYTF.

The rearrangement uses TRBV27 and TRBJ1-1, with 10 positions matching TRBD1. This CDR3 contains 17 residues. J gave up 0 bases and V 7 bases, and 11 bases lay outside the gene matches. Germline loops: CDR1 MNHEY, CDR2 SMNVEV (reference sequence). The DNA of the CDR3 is TGTGCCAGCACCTTTTACTGGACAGGGGGGGTGAACACTGAAGCTTTCTTT. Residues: CASTFYWTGGVNTEAFF.

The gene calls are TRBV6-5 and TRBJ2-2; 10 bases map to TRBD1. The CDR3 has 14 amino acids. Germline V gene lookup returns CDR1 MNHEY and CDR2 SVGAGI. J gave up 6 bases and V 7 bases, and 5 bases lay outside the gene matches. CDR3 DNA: TGTGCCAGCACCAGACAGGGGGCGGCCGGGGAGCTGTTTTTT. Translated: CASTRQGAAGELFF.

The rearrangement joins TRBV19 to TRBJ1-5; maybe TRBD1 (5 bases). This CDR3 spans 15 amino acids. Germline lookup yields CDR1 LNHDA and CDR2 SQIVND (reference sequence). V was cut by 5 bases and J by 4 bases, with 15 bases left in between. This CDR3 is CASSPAGLANQPQHF. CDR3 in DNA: TGTGCCAGTAGTCCCGCGGGGCTAGCAAATCAGCCCCAGCATTTT.